What follows are 27 T cell receptor beta chains derived from one specimen sequenced in a study of blood T cells in healthy people across ages. Primed by a sample-barcoded 5' primer and a J-beta primer mix, a second PCR proceeded for about 6 to 12 cycles. MiXCR, run by TCRdb on the 5' RACE reads, gives a single entry per CDR3 protein. The sample has about 1.4 million distinct CDR3 sequences; around 59% are singletons. The sequenced sample was blood. These receptors were collected from a man in his late teens or twenties in good health.

The V call is TRBV27, the J call TRBJ2-1; 9 nucleotides match TRBD1. V trimming: 6 bases; J trimming: 0 bases; junction bases outside the gene matches: 3. The germline gives CDR1 MNHEY, CDR2 SMNVEV (reference sequence). The CDR3 runs to 15 residues. DNA of the CDR3: TGTGCCAGCAGATGGACAGGGGACTCCTACAATGAGCAGTTCTTC. The encoded protein is CASRWTGDSYNEQFF.

The chain is built from TRBV4-2 and TRBJ2-2; 7 bases line up with TRBD1. After removal of 0 bases from V and 4 bases from J, the junction contained 5 bases not matched to a gene. The germline V gene encodes CDR1 LGHNA and CDR2 YNFKEQ. The length of the CDR3 is 16 residues. The CDR3 sequence is CASSQDTGAVTGELFF. The CDR3 nucleotides are TGTGCCAGCAGCCAAGATACAGGGGCGGTCACCGGGGAGCTGTTTTTT.

The genes are TRBV4-3 and TRBJ2-1, with 10 nucleotides matching TRBD1. This CDR3 is 18 amino acids long. Germline CDR1 LGHNA, CDR2 YSLEER. With V trimmed by 1 base and J by 5 bases, 11 bases remained unmatched. The CDR3 bases are TGCGCCAGCAGCCAAGGGGGCCTCCAGGACAGGGGGAACAATGAGCAGTTCTTC. Translation: CASSQGGLQDRGNNEQFF.

This sequence joins TRBV25-1 and TRBJ2-5; 10 bases agree with TRBD1. From germline, CDR1 is MGHDK and CDR2 SYGVNS. The CDR3 totals 15 residues. After removal of 5 bases from V and 5 bases from J, the junction contained 8 bases not matched to a gene. The CDR3 protein is CASSTWDRGWETQYF. The CDR3 DNA follows: TGTGCCAGCAGTACGTGGGACAGGGGATGGGAGACCCAGTACTTC.

The J gene is TRBJ2-1, the V gene TRBV20-1; 11 bases align to TRBD1. This CDR3 spans 14 amino acids. CDR1 is DFQATT and CDR2 is SNEGSKA in the germline V gene (reference sequence). V lost 5 bases, J lost 4 bases, and 4 bases stayed unmatched. The CDR3 loop is CSAGQGARYNEQFF. The DNA for the CDR3 is TGCAGTGCTGGACAGGGGGCGCGGTACAATGAGCAGTTCTTC.

DNA of the CDR3: TGTGCCAGCAGCTTAGTTAGGGGGGCGGGAGATACGCAGTATTTT. Translation: CASSLVRGAGDTQYF. The rearrangement uses TRBV11-2 and TRBJ2-3; the D gene could be TRBD1 or TRBD2 (6 bases each). Germline CDR1 is SGHAT and CDR2 is FQNNGV. The CDR3 has 15 amino acids. V gave up 1 base and J gave up 5 bases, with 13 bases separating them.

The genes are TRBV7-6 and TRBJ1-4; D is unresolved. Trimming took off 0 bases at V and 0 bases at J, with 8 bases between the two ends. This CDR3 contains 16 residues. CDR1 and CDR2 from the germline V gene are SGHVS and FNYEAQ. The CDR3 nucleotides read TGTGCCAGCAGCTTAGCGATCCGTGCAACTAATGAAAAACTGTTTTTT. Translating it yields CASSLAIRATNEKLFF.

V and J are TRBV2 and TRBJ1-2, with 7 nucleotides matching TRBD1. V trimming: 8 bases; J trimming: 2 bases; junction bases outside the gene matches: 8. The CDR3 is 14 amino acids. The V gene's germline CDR1 is SNHLY and CDR2 FYNNEI. The CDR3 DNA sequence: TGTGCCAGCGGGGGGGACAGTGGCAACTATGGCTACACCTTC. Protein sequence: CASGGDSGNYGYTF. Full variable domain (remainder filled in from reference TRBV2 and TRBJ1-2): EPEVTQTPSHQVTQMGQEVILRCVPISNHLYFYWYRQILGQKVEFLVSFYNNEISEKSEIFDDQFSVERPDGSNFTLKIRSTKLEDSAMYFCASGGDSGNYGYTFGSGTRLTVV.

With respect to this clonotype: The junction differs from germline at one of its ends, possibly a read error. This chain connects TRBV19 to TRBJ1-2; the D gene is possibly TRBD1 (5 bases). The CDR3 runs to 15 residues. CDR1 and CDR2 (germline): LNHDA, SQIVND (reference sequence). The CDR3 loop reads CASSEGRVGSYGYTF. In DNA, the CDR3 is TGTGCCAGTAGTGAGGGCAGGGTAGGAAGCTATGGCTACACCTTT.

This chain connects TRBV6-2 or TRBV6-3 to TRBJ2-7; 14 bases are shared with TRBD2. Germline trimming cut 4 bases from V and 7 bases from J; bases unmatched to any gene: 9. CDR1 MNHEY and CDR2 SVGEGT come from the germline V gene. The CDR3 sequence is 16 residues long. The CDR3 spells CASSSGLAGGPDEQYF. In DNA form, the CDR3 reads TGTGCCAGCAGTTCCGGACTAGCGGGGGGCCCAGATGAGCAGTACTTC.

The chain employs TRBV27 and TRBJ2-7, with TRBD2 identical over 9 bases. The V and J ends lost 6 bases and 3 bases, in that order; junction bases with no gene match: 12. The length of the CDR3 is 16 residues. The V gene's germline CDR1 is MNHEY and CDR2 SMNVEV (reference sequence). CDR3 loop: CASRPQGREGVYEQYF. The CDR3 bases are TGTGCCAGCAGGCCCCAGGGGCGGGAGGGTGTCTACGAGCAGTACTTC.

The gene calls are TRBV5-6 and TRBJ2-2, with D hard to call. V was cut by 5 bases and J by 2 bases, with 10 bases left in between. The CDR3 runs 14 residues. CDR1 is SGHDT and CDR2 is YYEEEE in the germline V gene. CDR3 in DNA: TGTGCCAGCAGACCCGGGTCAAACACCGGGGAGCTGTTTTTT. Its protein is CASRPGSNTGELFF.

The chain uses TRBV29-1 and TRBJ2-3; 7 bases are shared with TRBD2. J gave up 6 bases and V 7 bases, and 7 bases lay outside the gene matches. Per germline, CDR1 SQVTM and CDR2 ANQGSEA. The CDR3 consists of 12 residues. CDR3 sequence (DNA): TGCAGCGCAAGGACTAGTGGGGATACGCAGTATTTT. Translation: CSARTSGDTQYF.

The chain recombines TRBV6-2 or TRBV6-3 with TRBJ2-7; possible D gene TRBD1, 6 bases. V lost 4 bases and J lost 6, with 22 bases in between. Per the germline V gene, CDR1 is MNHEY and CDR2 is SVGEGT. The CDR3 sequence is 16 residues long. Here the CDR3 reads CASSWKRTVPFGEQYF. In DNA form, the CDR3 reads TGTGCCAGCAGTTGGAAGAGGACAGTCCCCTTCGGCGAGCAGTACTTC.

This clonotype was seen more than once but under ten times. J is TRBJ2-5 and V is TRBV12-3 or TRBV12-4, with 10 bases identical to TRBD2. The CDR3 has 13 residues. The ends lost 7 bases at V and 5 bases at J; junction bases unmatched: 4. The CDR3 DNA sequence: TGTGCCAGCACCCCAGCGGGGGGGGAGACCCAGTACTTC. The encoded protein is CASTPAGGETQYF.

This clonotype was detected only a few times. The chain has TRBV3-1 and TRBJ2-4; D is possibly TRBD1 or TRBD2 (5 bases each). The CDR3 runs 13 residues. Germline V CDR1 and CDR2: LGHDT, YNNKEL (reference sequence). Trimming left V 5 bases short and J 9 bases short, with 14 bases between. The CDR3 bases are TGTGCCAGCAGCTCTTCTAGGGGAGCCATTCAGTACTTC. This encodes CASSSSRGAIQYF.

The V gene is TRBV7-2, the J gene TRBJ2-1; D might be TRBD1 (6 bases). Deletions cut 6 bases from V and 8 bases from J, with 26 bases between. This CDR3 has 17 amino acids. Per the germline V gene, CDR1 is SGHTA and CDR2 is FQGNSA. The DNA of the CDR3 is TGTGCCAGCAGTTCCAGGGGACGTGGTTACATAGGGGATGAGCAGTTCTTC. Translated: CASSSRGRGYIGDEQFF.

This clonotype was observed a handful of times. The genes are TRBV9 and TRBJ2-3; D gene uncertain. This CDR3 is built from 12 residues. Germline lookup yields CDR1 SGDLS and CDR2 YYNGEE. Between the trimmed V and J ends, which lost 4 bases and 4 bases, there was a span of 7 bases. The CDR3 reads CASSPNPDTQYF. In nucleotides, the CDR3 is TGTGCCAGCAGCCCAAACCCAGATACGCAGTATTTT.

DNA for the CDR3: TGCAGTGCTAGAGATCCCCTAGCGGGGGCCTACAATGAGCAGTTCTTC. Its translation: CSARDPLAGAYNEQFF. This sequence joins TRBV20-1 and TRBJ2-1, with 10 nucleotides matching TRBD2. Losses at the gene ends were 0 bases for V and 2 bases for J; bases not matched to a gene: 4. Germline CDR1 DFQATT, CDR2 SNEGSKA (reference sequence). CDR3 length equals 16 residues.

The chain couples TRBV15 to TRBJ1-4; 7 bases line up with TRBD1. Germline assignment: CDR1 LNHNV and CDR2 YYDKDF (reference sequence). Unmatched junction bases numbered 4, after V lost 5 bases and J lost 1 base. The CDR3 is made up of 15 amino acids. CDR3 DNA: TGTGCCACCAGCGGCCGACAGGGAACTAATGAAAAACTGTTTTTT. This sequence encodes CATSGRQGTNEKLFF.

In regard to this clonotype: Compared with germline, one end of the junction differs, possibly owing to a read error. The chain uses TRBV27 and TRBJ2-7, with 10 bases matching TRBD2. Germline CDR1 MNHEY, CDR2 SMNVEV (reference sequence). This CDR3 region has 16 residues. In nucleotides, the CDR3 is TGTGCCGGCAGTTCGCGACTAGCGGGCCCCTCCTACGAGCAGTACTTC. It yields the protein CAGSSRLAGPSYEQYF.

The genes are TRBV4-2 and TRBJ2-1; D tentatively fits TRBD1 or TRBD2 (5 bases each). CDR1 is LGHNA and CDR2 is YNFKEQ in the germline V gene. The CDR3 is 17 amino acids. With 0 bases removed from V and 8 bases from J, the gap between germline ends came to 20 bases. The CDR3 DNA reads TGTGCCAGCAGCCAAGAAAGATCAGGGACCACGGAGGATGAGCAGTTCTTC. Its protein is CASSQERSGTTEDEQFF.

The V call is TRBV20-1, the J call TRBJ2-1, with TRBD2 matching 11 bases. Germline CDR1 and CDR2: DFQATT and SNEGSKA (reference sequence). The ends lost 1 base at V and 3 bases at J; junction bases unmatched: 5. This CDR3 contains 16 residues. The CDR3 spells CSARVKLAGDYNEQFF. As DNA, the CDR3 is TGCAGTGCTAGAGTTAAACTAGCGGGGGACTACAATGAGCAGTTCTTC.

A remark on this clonotype: One end of the junction fails to match germline, which may point to a read error. The chain links TRBV5-1 to TRBJ1-2, with D possibly matching TRBD1 (5 bases). This CDR3 is built from 15 residues. Per the germline V gene, CDR1 is SGHRS and CDR2 is YFSETQ. The CDR3 coding sequence is TGCGCCAGCAACTTGCCTCCGGGGGGGAACTATGGCTACACCTTC. It encodes CASNLPPGGNYGYTF.

This sequence joins TRBV29-1 and TRBJ2-5; D is ambiguous. The CDR3 length is 11 residues. V was trimmed by 0 bases and J by 7 bases, leaving 6 bases between them. Germline CDR1 SQVTM, CDR2 ANQGSEA. The CDR3 nucleotides read TGCAGCGTTGAAGACGGAGCGACCCAGTACTTC. Translation: CSVEDGATQYF.

In its sample, this clonotype was seen once. The chain recombines TRBV14 with TRBJ2-7; D is perhaps TRBD1 (6 bases). The CDR3 sequence is 15 residues long. Per the germline V gene, CDR1 is SGHDN and CDR2 is FVKESK. The V and J ends lost 5 bases and 6 bases respectively, with 20 bases between them. Written as DNA, the CDR3 is TGTGCCAGCAGCGAACATCCAACAGGGAACTCCGAGCAGTACTTC. This gives the protein CASSEHPTGNSEQYF.

The chain has TRBV5-1 and TRBJ2-1; D gene ambiguous. Germline CDR1 and CDR2: SGHRS and YFSETQ. Trimming removed 9 bases from V and 9 bases from J, with 13 bases in between. The CDR3 has 11 amino acids. The DNA for the CDR3 is TGCGCCAAAGAGAGTCCGGGTGAGCAGTTCTTC. It is translated as CAKESPGEQFF. Full variable domain (missing parts from reference TRBV5-1 and TRBJ2-1): KAGVTQTPRYLIKTRGQQVTLSCSPISGHRSVSWYQQTPGQGLQFLFEYFSETQRNKGNFPGRFSGRQFSNSRSEMNVSTLELGDSALYLCAKESPGEQFFGPGTRLTVL.